This T cell receptor (beta chain) originates from a study of vaccination effects on CD4 cells after COVID-19. In regard to this clone: The antigen is unknown.

TCRdb's copy holds only in-frame clones and misses some; the assay was immunoSEQ multiplex PCR. Found here are 35,000 to 45,000 clones, approximately 82% of them singletons; the top ten hold roughly 2%. The V end lost 4 bases, the J end lost 2 bases, and 10 bases lay between the germline ends. Germline assignment: CDR1 KGHDR and CDR2 SFDVKD. The CDR3 sequence is 14 residues long. Under the ViraFEST assay, PBMC were stimulated with viral peptide pools so that antigen-specific CD4+ T cells expanded. Sequencing was performed afterwards. CD4+ T cells were isolated after less than 12 days of culture. Of the BNT162b2 and mRNA-1273 vaccines, participants received two doses of one or the other.

V is TRBV24-1 and J is TRBJ1-2; D may be TRBD1 (6 bases). Source: CD4+ T cells from PBMCs cultured with HCoV-NL63 spike peptides, taken after COVID-19 vaccination. The TCR sequence derives from a human donor who received a COVID-19 vaccine. Some clones in this sample may be carry-over from other donors' samples. In nucleotides, the CDR3 is TGTGCCACCAGTGACCCTACAGGGAACTATGGCTACACCTTC. This sequence encodes CATSDPTGNYGYTF.